This T cell receptor beta chain was obtained from a study of T cell responses to AZD1222 COVID-19 vaccine. Broader study findings: Mostly white British, mostly female donors; authors suggested clonal diversity may be underestimated. Only a handful of AZD1222 recipients were seropositive at baseline. Among vaccine-associated CD4 TCRs, coverage spanned spike, with dominance at 160-218 and 743-854.

Germline CDR1 and CDR2: SGHTA and FQGTGA. The CDR3 totals 11 residues. Deletions cut 3 bases from V and 0 bases from J, with 0 bases between. This clone came up a few times. Its antigen is currently unknown. Produced via immunoSEQ multiplex PCR; TCRdb's table is partial and in-frame only. The data show 150,000 to 200,000 clones, 80% to 90% seen once. The sequencing here drew on peripheral blood, taken 28 days after the second dose of the MenACWY control vaccine. The source is an adult who received the MenACWY meningococcal vaccine as a control. The rearrangement links TRBV7-3 to TRBJ2-7; D not certain. The CDR3 loop reads CASSFSYEQYF. CDR3 DNA: TGTGCCAGCAGCTTCTCCTACGAGCAGTACTTC.